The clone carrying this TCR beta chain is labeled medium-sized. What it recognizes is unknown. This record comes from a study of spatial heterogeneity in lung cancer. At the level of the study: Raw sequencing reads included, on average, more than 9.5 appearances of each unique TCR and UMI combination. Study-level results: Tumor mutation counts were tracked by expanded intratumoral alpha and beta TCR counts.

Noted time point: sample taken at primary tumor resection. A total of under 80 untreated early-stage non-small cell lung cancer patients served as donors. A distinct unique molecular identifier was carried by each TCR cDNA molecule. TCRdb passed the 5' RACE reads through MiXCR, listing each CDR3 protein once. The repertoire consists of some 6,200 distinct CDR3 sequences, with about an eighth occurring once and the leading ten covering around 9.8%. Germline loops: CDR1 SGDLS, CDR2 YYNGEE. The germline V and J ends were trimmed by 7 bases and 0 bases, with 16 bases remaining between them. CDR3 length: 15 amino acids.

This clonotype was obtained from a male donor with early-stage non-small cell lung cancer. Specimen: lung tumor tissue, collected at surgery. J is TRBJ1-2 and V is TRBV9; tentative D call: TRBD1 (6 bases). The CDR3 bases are TGTGCCAGCGTGGCAGGGGCCCGAGCTAACTATGGCTACACCTTC. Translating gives CASVAGARANYGYTF.